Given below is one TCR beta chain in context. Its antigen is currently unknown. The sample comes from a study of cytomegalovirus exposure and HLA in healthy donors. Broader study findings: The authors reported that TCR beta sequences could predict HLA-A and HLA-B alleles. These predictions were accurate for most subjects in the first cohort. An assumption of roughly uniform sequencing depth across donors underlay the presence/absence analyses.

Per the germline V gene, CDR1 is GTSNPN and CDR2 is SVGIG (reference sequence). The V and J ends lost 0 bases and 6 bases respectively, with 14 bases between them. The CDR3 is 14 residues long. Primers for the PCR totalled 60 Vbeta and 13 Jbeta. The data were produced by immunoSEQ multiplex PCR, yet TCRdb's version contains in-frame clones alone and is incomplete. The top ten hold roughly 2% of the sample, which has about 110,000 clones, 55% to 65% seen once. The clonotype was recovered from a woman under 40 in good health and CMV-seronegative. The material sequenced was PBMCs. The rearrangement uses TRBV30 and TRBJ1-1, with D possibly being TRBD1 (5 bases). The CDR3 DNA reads TGTGCCTGGAGTGTACACCTTCAGGGTTCTGAAGCTTTCTTT. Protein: CAWSVHLQGSEAFF.